These T cell receptor beta chains were read from a single sample in a study of OX40 agonist ivuxolimab in advanced cancers. TCRdb keeps only in-frame clones here, not all; method: immunoSEQ multiplex PCR. Of about 48,000 clones in the sample, 83% are singletons; the top ten hold over 1%. Sample: CD4+ or CD8+ T cells sorted from blood, taken in a trial of the OX40 agonist ivuxolimab. These receptors were obtained from an adult with an advanced solid tumor such as melanoma, head and neck, liver or kidney cancer. Both conserved end residues are trimmed from each CDR3. Size values are once, few and many counts, or a class for expanded clones, and some rows have none.

J	size	V	CDR3
TRBJ1-2	NA	TRBV19	ASTQTGWNGYT
TRBJ1-2	NA	TRBV7-2	ASSTSQGDRDREVRGYT
TRBJ2-2	NA	TRBV6-4	ASSEWAGTNTGELF
TRBJ2-1	NA	TRBV7-2	ASSPGIGQSSYNEQF
TRBJ2-1	NA	TRBV19	ASSIVSRGALRYNEQF
TRBJ2-2	NA	TRBV7-6	ASSPSKPSGELF
TRBJ1-1	NA	TRBV19	ATKDVRGHTEAF
TRBJ2-7	NA	TRBV19	ASRDSFSYEQY
TRBJ2-1	NA	TRBV7-8	ASSTPGDQPGLEARNEQF
TRBJ1-2	NA	TRBV7-2	ASSLGGQWGYGYT
TRBJ2-3	NA	TRBV10-3	AITASGGTDTQY
TRBJ2-3	NA	TRBV2	AAPRPPDTQY
TRBJ1-6	NA	TRBV9	ASSAQRGTVNSPLH
TRBJ1-2	few	TRBV28	ASSFGDGYT
TRBJ2-2	NA	TRBV2	ATYTGAGELF
TRBJ1-2	NA	TRBV19	ASSFGQGPRGGYT
TRBJ1-6	NA	TRBV5-1	ASSTQGPSSYNSPLH
TRBJ1-2	NA	TRBV6-1	ASRPGGSRGYT
TRBJ1-1	NA	TRBV5-1	ASRAILGNTEAF
TRBJ2-7	NA	TRBV13	ASRYSGDSYEQY
TRBJ2-5	NA	TRBV19	ASKGGGAAETQY
TRBJ2-1	NA	TRBV6-1	ASSERQGSYNEQF
TRBJ2-1	NA	TRBV7-2	ASSLGKGLAGVGDEQF
TRBJ2-5	NA	TRBV7-2	ASSIARGAETQY
TRBJ2-3	once	TRBV20-1	SASVDTQY
TRBJ2-3	NA	TRBV5-1	ASSLEWGGTDTQY
TRBJ2-4	NA	TRBV18	ASSPETGVAKNIQY
TRBJ2-3	NA	TRBV7-2	ASSFGRGDLDTQY
TRBJ1-5	NA	TRBV4-1	ASTQGAGNQPQH
TRBJ1-1	NA	TRBV9	ASSVDWGMNTEAF
TRBJ1-2	NA	TRBV5-1	ASSLSSYGYT
TRBJ1-1	NA	TRBV6-5	ASRPSGGGGGAF
TRBJ1-1	NA	TRBV16	ASSRQGVGDTEAF
TRBJ2-2	NA	TRBV7-2	ASSLNTGELF
TRBJ2-5	NA	TRBV29-1	SVVGTGPETQY
TRBJ2-6	medium-sized	TRBV19	ASSSIGSGANVLT
TRBJ1-2	NA	TRBV5-5	ASKDSFNYGYT
TRBJ1-1	NA	TRBV7-2	ASSRGMTARGTEAF
TRBJ1-2	NA	TRBV10-3	AAGYGYT
TRBJ2-2	few	TRBV7-2	ASSLAGGHTGELF
TRBJ1-3	NA	TRBV11-2	ASSLGGTGTASGNTIY
TRBJ1-2	NA	TRBV6-6	ASSYSSKAGDGYT
TRBJ1-6	NA	TRBV7-2	ASSLGDVRALH
TRBJ2-4	NA	TRBV6-1	ASSDLQGGKNIQY
TRBJ1-5	NA	TRBV21-1	ASSQTETAGRYWSQH
TRBJ2-5	NA	TRBV6-6	ASRTSGGQETQY
TRBJ2-6	NA	TRBV7-7	ASSSTVPQSRANVLT
TRBJ2-7	few	TRBV4-1	ASSQPVAGRFPEQY
TRBJ2-1	NA	TRBV2	ASRIQLLAGSYNEQF
TRBJ2-5	NA	TRBV19	ASSTGFGREQTQY
TRBJ1-2	NA	TRBV2	ASRKPGQGARGYT
TRBJ1-3	NA	TRBV11-2	ASSRGTGGIYTIY
TRBJ1-6	NA	TRBV4-1	ASSPGQGPNSPLH
TRBJ2-7	NA	TRBV7-8	ASSLSSGRQVISGEQY
TRBJ1-2	NA	TRBV19	ASRSPTGELYYGYT
TRBJ2-7	NA	TRBV6-6	ASSQGGAMY
TRBJ1-3	NA	TRBV5-8	ASSLARSSSGNTIY